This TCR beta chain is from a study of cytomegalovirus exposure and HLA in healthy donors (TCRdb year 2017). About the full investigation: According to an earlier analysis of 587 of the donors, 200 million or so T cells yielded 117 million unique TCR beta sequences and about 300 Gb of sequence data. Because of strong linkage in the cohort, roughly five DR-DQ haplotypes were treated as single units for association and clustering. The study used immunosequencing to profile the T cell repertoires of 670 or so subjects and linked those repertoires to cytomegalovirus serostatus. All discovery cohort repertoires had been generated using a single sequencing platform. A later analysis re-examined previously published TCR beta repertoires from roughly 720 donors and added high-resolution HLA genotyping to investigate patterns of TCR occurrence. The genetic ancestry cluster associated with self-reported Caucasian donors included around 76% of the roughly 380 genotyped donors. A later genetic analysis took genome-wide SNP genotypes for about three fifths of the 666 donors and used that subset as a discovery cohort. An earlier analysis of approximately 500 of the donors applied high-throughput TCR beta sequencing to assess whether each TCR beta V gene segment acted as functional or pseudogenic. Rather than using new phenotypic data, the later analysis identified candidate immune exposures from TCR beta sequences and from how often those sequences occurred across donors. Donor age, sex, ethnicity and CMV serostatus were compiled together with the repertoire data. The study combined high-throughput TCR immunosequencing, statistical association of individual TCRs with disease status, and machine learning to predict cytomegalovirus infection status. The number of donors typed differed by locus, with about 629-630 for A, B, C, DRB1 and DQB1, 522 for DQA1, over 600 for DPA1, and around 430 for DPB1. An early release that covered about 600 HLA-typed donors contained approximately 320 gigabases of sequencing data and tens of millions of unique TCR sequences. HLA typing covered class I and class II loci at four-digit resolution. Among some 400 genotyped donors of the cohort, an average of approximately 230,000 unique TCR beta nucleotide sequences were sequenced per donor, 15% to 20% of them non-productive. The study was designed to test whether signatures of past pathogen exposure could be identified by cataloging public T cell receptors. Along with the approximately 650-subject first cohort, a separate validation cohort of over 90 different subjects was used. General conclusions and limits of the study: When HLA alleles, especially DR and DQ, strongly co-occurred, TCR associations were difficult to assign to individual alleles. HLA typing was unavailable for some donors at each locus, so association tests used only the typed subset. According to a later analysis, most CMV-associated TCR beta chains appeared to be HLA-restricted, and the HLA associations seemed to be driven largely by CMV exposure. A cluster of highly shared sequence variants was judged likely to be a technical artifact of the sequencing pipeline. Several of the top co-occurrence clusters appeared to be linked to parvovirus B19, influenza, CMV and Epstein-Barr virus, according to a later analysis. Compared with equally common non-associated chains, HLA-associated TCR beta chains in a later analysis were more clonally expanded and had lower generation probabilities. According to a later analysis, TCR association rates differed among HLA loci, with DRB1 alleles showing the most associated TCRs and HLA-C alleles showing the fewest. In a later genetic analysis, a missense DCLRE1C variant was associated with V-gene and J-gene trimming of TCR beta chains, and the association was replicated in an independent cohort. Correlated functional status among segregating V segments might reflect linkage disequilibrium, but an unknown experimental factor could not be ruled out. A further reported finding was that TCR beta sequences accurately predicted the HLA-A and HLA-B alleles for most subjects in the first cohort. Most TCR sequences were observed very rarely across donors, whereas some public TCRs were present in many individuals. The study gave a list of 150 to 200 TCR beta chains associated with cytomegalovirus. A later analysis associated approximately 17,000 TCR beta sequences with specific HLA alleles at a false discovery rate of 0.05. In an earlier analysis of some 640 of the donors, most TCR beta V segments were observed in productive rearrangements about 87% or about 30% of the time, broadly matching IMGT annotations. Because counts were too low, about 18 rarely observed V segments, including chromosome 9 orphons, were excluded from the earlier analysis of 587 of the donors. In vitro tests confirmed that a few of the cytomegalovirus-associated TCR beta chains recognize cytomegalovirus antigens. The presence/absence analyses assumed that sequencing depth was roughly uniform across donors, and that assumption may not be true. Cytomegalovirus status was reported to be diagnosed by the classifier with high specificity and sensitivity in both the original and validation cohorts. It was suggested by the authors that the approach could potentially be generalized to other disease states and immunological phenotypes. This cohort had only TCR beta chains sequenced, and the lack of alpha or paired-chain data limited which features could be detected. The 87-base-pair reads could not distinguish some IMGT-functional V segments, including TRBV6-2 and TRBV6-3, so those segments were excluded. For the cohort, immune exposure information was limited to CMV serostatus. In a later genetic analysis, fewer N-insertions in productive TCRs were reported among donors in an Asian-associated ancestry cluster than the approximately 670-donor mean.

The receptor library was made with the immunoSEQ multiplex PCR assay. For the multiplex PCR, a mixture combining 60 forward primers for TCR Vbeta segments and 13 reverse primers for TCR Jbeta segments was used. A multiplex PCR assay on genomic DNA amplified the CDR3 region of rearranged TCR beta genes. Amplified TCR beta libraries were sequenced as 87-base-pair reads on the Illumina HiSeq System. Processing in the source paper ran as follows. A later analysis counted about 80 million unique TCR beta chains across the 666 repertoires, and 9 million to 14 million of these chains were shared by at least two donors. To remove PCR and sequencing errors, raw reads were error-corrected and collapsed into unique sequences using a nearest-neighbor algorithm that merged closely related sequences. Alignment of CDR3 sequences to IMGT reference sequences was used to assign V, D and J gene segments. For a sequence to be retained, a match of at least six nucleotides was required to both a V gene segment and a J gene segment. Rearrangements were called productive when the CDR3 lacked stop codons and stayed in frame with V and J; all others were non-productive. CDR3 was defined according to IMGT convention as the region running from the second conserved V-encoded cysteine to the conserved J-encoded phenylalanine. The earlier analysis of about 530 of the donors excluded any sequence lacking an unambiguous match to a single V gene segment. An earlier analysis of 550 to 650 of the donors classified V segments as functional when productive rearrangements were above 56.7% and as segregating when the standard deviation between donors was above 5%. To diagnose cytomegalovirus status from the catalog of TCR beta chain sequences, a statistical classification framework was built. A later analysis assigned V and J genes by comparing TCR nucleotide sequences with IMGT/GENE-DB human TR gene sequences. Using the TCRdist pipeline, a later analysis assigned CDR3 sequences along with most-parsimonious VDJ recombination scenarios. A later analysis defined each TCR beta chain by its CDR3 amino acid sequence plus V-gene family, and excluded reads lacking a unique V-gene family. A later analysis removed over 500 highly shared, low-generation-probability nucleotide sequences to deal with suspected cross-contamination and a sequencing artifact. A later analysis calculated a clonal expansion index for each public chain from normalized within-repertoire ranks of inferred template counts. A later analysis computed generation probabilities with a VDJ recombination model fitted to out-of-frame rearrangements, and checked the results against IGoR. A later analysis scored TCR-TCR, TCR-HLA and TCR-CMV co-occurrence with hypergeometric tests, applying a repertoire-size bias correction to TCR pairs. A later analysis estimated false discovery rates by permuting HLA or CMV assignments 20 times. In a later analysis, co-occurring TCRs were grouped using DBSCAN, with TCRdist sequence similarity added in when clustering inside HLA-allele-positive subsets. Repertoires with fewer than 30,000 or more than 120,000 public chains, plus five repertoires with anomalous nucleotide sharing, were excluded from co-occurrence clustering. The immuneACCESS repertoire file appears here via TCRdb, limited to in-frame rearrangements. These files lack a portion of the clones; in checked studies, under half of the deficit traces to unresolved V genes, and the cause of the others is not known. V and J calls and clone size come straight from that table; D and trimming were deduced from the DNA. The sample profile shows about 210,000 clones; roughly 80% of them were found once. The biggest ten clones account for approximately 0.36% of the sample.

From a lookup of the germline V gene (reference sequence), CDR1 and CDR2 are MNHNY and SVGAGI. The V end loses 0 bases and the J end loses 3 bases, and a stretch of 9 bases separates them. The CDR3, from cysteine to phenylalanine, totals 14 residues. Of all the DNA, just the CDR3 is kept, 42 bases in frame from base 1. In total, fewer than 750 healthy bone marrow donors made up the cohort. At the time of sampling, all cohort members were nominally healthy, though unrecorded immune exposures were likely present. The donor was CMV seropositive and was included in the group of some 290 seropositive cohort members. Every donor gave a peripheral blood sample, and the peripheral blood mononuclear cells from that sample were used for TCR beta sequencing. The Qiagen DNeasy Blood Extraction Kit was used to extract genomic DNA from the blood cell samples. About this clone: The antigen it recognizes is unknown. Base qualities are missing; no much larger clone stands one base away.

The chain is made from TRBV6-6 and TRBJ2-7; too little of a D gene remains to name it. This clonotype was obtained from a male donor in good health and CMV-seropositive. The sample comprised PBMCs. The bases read TGTGCCAGCAGTTACTCGGCCGCGGACTACGAGCAGTACTTC. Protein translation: CASSYSAADYEQYF.